The sequence of this T cell receptor (beta chain) was determined in a study of graft-versus-host responses after intestinal transplantation. Study overall: Recipients uniformly received anti-thymocyte globulin induction, followed by tacrolimus and steroids for about three years.

Germline V CDR1 and CDR2: MNHNS, SASEGT. There are 16 residues in the CDR3. V lost 4 bases to trimming and J lost 3 bases; unmatched junction nucleotides: 5. TCRdb's table, derived via immunoSEQ multiplex PCR, lists solely in-frame clones and lacks some. The sample lists fewer than 70,000 clones, roughly 89% occurring once. The source was bone marrow, collected roughly 110 weeks after intestinal transplantation. J is TRBJ2-3 and V is TRBV6-1; TRBD2 matches 12 bases. The receptor comes from a human patient who received an intestinal transplant, so some T cells may come from the graft donor. CDR3 protein: CASSGRTSGTTDTQYF. CDR3 nucleotides: TGTGCCAGCAGTGGCCGGACTAGCGGGACTACAGATACGCAGTATTTT.